These 30 T cell receptor beta chains originate from one sample sequenced in a study of Ad26.COV2.S vaccination and SARS-CoV-2 variants. Treatment reported: 19 received Ad26.COV2.S at low or high dose, single or two shots; 5 received placebo; per-sample allocation not given. Sampling was performed 63 days after the first vaccine or placebo injection. TCRdb keeps only in-frame clones here, not all; method: immunoSEQ multiplex PCR. The table lists about 400,000 clones, about 89% of them singletons. The sequenced sample was peripheral blood, obtained in a trial of Ad26.COV2.S vaccine versus placebo. The origin of the receptors is a person aged 18 to 65 who received the Ad26.COV2.S COVID-19 vaccine or a placebo.

J is TRBJ1-4 and V is TRBV11-2; the match to TRBD1 covers 10 bases. The CDR3 runs to 15 residues. Germline trimming cut 3 bases from V and 8 bases from J; bases unmatched to any gene: 6. Germline loops: CDR1 SGHAT, CDR2 FQNNGV. The DNA of the CDR3 is TGTGCCAGCAGCTTGGGGGACAGGGGTTGGGAAAAACTGTTTTTT. Its protein is CASSLGDRGWEKLFF.

The chain recombines TRBV28 with TRBJ1-2, with TRBD1 matching over 9 bases. The CDR3 spans 15 residues. Germline V gene lookup returns CDR1 MDHEN and CDR2 SYDVKM. V shed 4 bases and J 5 bases; nucleotides not matched to a gene: 8. CDR3 DNA sequence: TGTGCCAGCAGTTCGGGACAGGGAGGTCAATATGGCTACACCTTC. This sequence encodes CASSSGQGGQYGYTF.

The chain is built from TRBV19 and TRBJ1-1; tentative D call: TRBD1 (5 bases). CDR3 size: 14 residues. Germline assignment: CDR1 LNHDA and CDR2 SQIVND (reference sequence). V lost 5 bases, J lost 1 base, and 11 bases lay in between. In DNA form, the CDR3 reads TGTGCCAGTAGTGTCGGGACGGCGAACACTGAAGCTTTCTTT. Translation gives CASSVGTANTEAFF.

The chain joins TRBV9 to TRBJ2-1, with D possibly TRBD1 on 6 matching bases. Trimming took 4 bases from V and 5 from J, leaving 16 bases between them. Germline V gives CDR1 SGDLS, CDR2 YYNGEE. This CDR3 has 15 amino acids. CDR3 residues: CASSPPTGSNNEQFF. CDR3 nucleotide sequence: TGTGCCAGCAGCCCTCCGACAGGCTCGAACAATGAGCAGTTCTTC. The full variable domain, its missing parts supplied by reference TRBV9 and TRBJ2-1, is DSGVTQTPKHLITATGQRVTLRCSPRSGDLSVYWYQQSLDQGLQFLIQYYNGEERAKGNILERFSAQQFPDLHSELNLSSLELGDSALYFCASSPPTGSNNEQFFGPGTRLTVL.

The chain combines TRBV9 with TRBJ1-2; D ambiguous. The CDR3 length is 12 residues. The V gene lost 3 bases and the J gene lost 0 bases, with 3 bases spanning the gap. From germline, CDR1 is SGDLS and CDR2 YYNGEE. The CDR3 region has the DNA TGTGCCAGCAGCGCCCCTAACTATGGCTACACCTTC. The encoded protein is CASSAPNYGYTF.

The chain joins TRBV20-1 to TRBJ1-5; perhaps TRBD1 as D (5 bases). Trimming pared 3 bases from V and 4 bases from J, leaving 10 bases between. In germline, CDR1 is DFQATT, CDR2 SNEGSKA (reference sequence). This CDR3 spans 13 amino acids. This CDR3 is CSASGGGNQPQHF. The CDR3 coding sequence is TGCAGTGCTAGTGGGGGGGGAAATCAGCCCCAGCATTTT.

The chain has TRBV3-1 (or the pseudogene TRBV3-2) and TRBJ1-6; D not resolved. The CDR3 spans 16 residues. In germline, CDR1 is LGHDT, CDR2 YNNKEL (reference sequence). V was cut by 0 bases and J by 3 bases, with 9 bases left in between. The CDR3 sequence: CASSQDRTVYNSPLHF. The CDR3 DNA reads as TGTGCCAGCAGCCAAGATCGGACGGTCTATAATTCACCCCTCCACTTT.

The chain recombines TRBV6-5 with TRBJ1-2, with 9 bases aligning to TRBD1. This CDR3 is 14 amino acids long. J lost 2 bases, V lost 9 bases, and 7 bases had no gene match. Germline assignment: CDR1 MNHEY and CDR2 SVGAGI. The CDR3 sequence is CASGDRGSNYGYTF. The CDR3 nucleotides are TGTGCCAGTGGAGACAGGGGGAGCAACTATGGCTACACCTTC.

The V and J genes are TRBV19 and TRBJ1-2; TRBD1 might be the D (6 bases). CDR3 size: 14 residues. Germline V gene sequence: CDR1 LNHDA, CDR2 SQIVND (reference sequence). The V and J ends lost 3 bases and 4 bases respectively, with 12 bases between them. DNA of the CDR3: TGTGCCAGTAGTATCCCTCGACAGGTCTATGGCTACACCTTC. This gives the protein CASSIPRQVYGYTF.

The chain carries TRBV5-6 and TRBJ1-3; TRBD1 is a possible D gene (6 bases). The CDR3 has 15 residues. V was clipped by 4 bases and J by 0 bases, with 11 bases between them. The germline CDR1 and CDR2 sequences are SGHDT and YYEEEE. The CDR3 DNA reads as TGTGCCAGCAGCCCGCCCAGGGGCTCTGGAAACACCATATATTTT. Amino acid sequence: CASSPPRGSGNTIYF. Supplemented by reference TRBV5-6 and TRBJ1-3, the full variable domain reads DAGVTQSPTHLIKTRGQQVTLRCSPKSGHDTVSWYQQALGQGPQFIFQYYEEEERQRGNFPDRFSGHQFPNYSSELNVNALLLGDSALYLCASSPPRGSGNTIYFGEGSWLTVV.

This chain links TRBV7-3 with TRBJ1-4, with D possibly being TRBD1 (5 bases). The CDR3 spans 13 residues. Germline V lookup: CDR1 SGHTA, CDR2 FQGTGA. Trimming cost V 2 bases and J 8 bases, with 9 bases left between them. CDR3 sequence: CASSLGPGEKLFF. In DNA, the CDR3 is TGTGCCAGCAGCTTAGGGCCAGGGGAAAAACTGTTTTTT.

For the CDR3, the DNA is TGTGCCAGTAGGTCAAGACTAGCGGGAGTGAAGACCCAGTACTTC. Amino acids: CASRSRLAGVKTQYF. The chain carries TRBV19 and TRBJ2-5; TRBD2 agrees at 12 bases. With 6 bases clipped from V and 6 bases from J, the junction kept 8 bases outside the gene matches. The length of the CDR3 is 15 residues. Germline-derived CDR1 and CDR2 are LNHDA and SQIVND (reference sequence).

The V and J genes are TRBV7-8 and TRBJ1-3; possibly TRBD1 for D (6 bases). V lost 6 bases, J lost 0 bases, and 12 bases lay in between. Looked up from germline, CDR1 is SGHVS and CDR2 is FQNEAQ. The CDR3 extends over 15 amino acids. The CDR3 loop is CASRPGVFSGNTIYF. The CDR3 region has the DNA TGTGCCAGCAGACCAGGGGTCTTCTCTGGAAACACCATATATTTT.

The genes are TRBV5-3 and TRBJ1-2; 10 nucleotides align to TRBD1. TRBV5-3 is identified as an open reading frame with a role that is uncertain. J gave up 5 bases and V 4 bases, and 5 bases lay outside the gene matches. The CDR3 spans 14 residues. The DNA of the CDR3 is TGTGCCAGAAGCGCCCGGGACAGGGGTTATGGCTACACCTTC. This gives the protein CARSARDRGYGYTF.

This clone was found a few times. This same CDR3 is encoded by further DNA sequences in the sample. V gene TRBV19 combines with J gene TRBJ2-1; tentative D call: TRBD1 (6 bases). Germline V gene lookup returns CDR1 LNHDA and CDR2 SQIVND (reference sequence). The CDR3 contains 15 residues. V shed 5 bases and J shed 0 bases, with 11 bases lying between them. CDR3 loop: CASSSDRSSYNEQFF. The DNA of the CDR3 is TGTGCCAGTAGTTCTGACAGGAGCTCCTACAATGAGCAGTTCTTC.

The chain joins TRBV20-1 to TRBJ2-7; no clear D gene. The CDR3 runs to 11 residues. V lost 6 bases, J lost 3 bases, and 9 bases lay in between. Germline assignment: CDR1 DFQATT and CDR2 SNEGSKA (reference sequence). The CDR3 sequence is CSANRDYEQYF. The CDR3 nucleotides are TGCAGTGCAAACAGAGACTACGAGCAGTACTTC.

This chain links TRBV11-1 with TRBJ2-7; a weak D match, TRBD2 (5 bases). Germline CDR1 is SGHAT and CDR2 is FQDESV (reference sequence). V dropped 5 bases and J dropped 3 bases, with 11 bases sitting between them. The CDR3 spans 13 residues. The CDR3 DNA sequence: TGTGCCAGCAGCCGACTACTATACTACGAGCAGTACTTC. As protein: CASSRLLYYEQYF. Together with reference TRBV11-1 and TRBJ2-7, the CDR3 gives the full variable domain: EAEVAQSPRYKITEKSQAVAFWCDPISGHATLYWYRQILGQGPELLVQFQDESVVDDSQLPKDRFSAERLKGVDSTLKIQPAELGDSAMYLCASSRLLYYEQYFGPGTRLTVT.

V is TRBV25-1 and J is TRBJ1-5; D is undetermined. Trimming stripped 1 base from V and 0 bases from J, with 4 bases between. Germline loops: CDR1 MGHDK, CDR2 SYGVNS. The CDR3 extends over 14 amino acids. The CDR3 reads CASSESGSNQPQHF. In DNA, the CDR3 is TGTGCCAGCAGTGAATCGGGTAGCAATCAGCCCCAGCATTTT.

Notes on this clone: The identical CDR3 is also encoded by other nucleotide sequences in the sample. The chain couples TRBV5-1 to TRBJ1-1; D is unresolved. The ends were cut back, 0 bases at V and 0 bases at J, with 9 bases in the middle. Germline lookup yields CDR1 SGHRS and CDR2 YFSETQ. This CDR3 is built from 15 residues. The CDR3 DNA is TGCGCCAGCAGCTTGGGATCGGGAATGAACACTGAAGCTTTCTTT. Translation: CASSLGSGMNTEAFF.

As concerns this clone: At one boundary the junction diverges from the germline segment, which might be a read error. The chain employs TRBV7-9 and TRBJ2-1; 12 positions agree with TRBD2. Per germline, CDR1 SEHNR and CDR2 FQNEAQ (reference sequence). CDR3 length: 17 amino acids. In nucleotides, the CDR3 is TGTGCCAGCAGCCTTGACCTAGCGGGAGGGCCCTACGATGAGCAGTTCTTC. It encodes CASSLDLAGGPYDEQFF.

The CDR3 coding sequence is TGTGCCAGCTCACCATTCAGGGTCAGGGACTACATGAACACTGAAGCTTTCTTT. Protein product: CASSPFRVRDYMNTEAFF. The chain recombines TRBV18 with TRBJ1-1; D perhaps matches TRBD1 (5 bases). Germline-derived CDR1 and CDR2 are KGHSH and LQKENI. This CDR3 spans 18 amino acids. V dropped 2 bases and J dropped 0 bases, with 19 bases sitting between them.

The chain joins TRBV7-8 to TRBJ1-2, with 8 bases matching TRBD1. The CDR3 covers 14 residues. V gave up 3 bases and J gave up 1 base; unmatched junction bases: 1. Germline loops: CDR1 SGHVS, CDR2 FQNEAQ. In nucleotides, the CDR3 is TGTGCCAGCAGCTTGGGACAGGTTAACTATGGCTACACCTTC. Encoded protein: CASSLGQVNYGYTF.

The chain has TRBV5-1 and TRBJ1-4; D not certain. V lost 4 bases, J lost 7 bases, and 5 bases lay in between. Germline V gene data show CDR1 as SGHRS and CDR2 as YFSETQ. The CDR3 sequence is 11 residues long. The CDR3 here is CASSLGEKLFF. CDR3 DNA: TGCGCCAGCAGCCTGGGTGAAAAACTGTTTTTT. Looking up the rest from reference TRBV5-1 and TRBJ1-4 gives the full variable domain: KAGVTQTPRYLIKTRGQQVTLSCSPISGHRSVSWYQQTPGQGLQFLFEYFSETQRNKGNFPGRFSGRQFSNSRSEMNVSTLELGDSALYLCASSLGEKLFFGSGTQLSVL.

The chain is built from TRBV5-4 and TRBJ1-2, with 8 bases lining up with TRBD1. The CDR3 runs to 14 residues. The germline gives CDR1 SGHNT, CDR2 YYREEE (reference sequence). V lost 4 bases, J lost 3 bases, and 5 bases stayed unmatched. The CDR3 reads CASSPMTGDYGYTF. The CDR3, as DNA: TGTGCCAGCAGCCCCATGACAGGGGACTATGGCTACACCTTC.

This clone has only a few counts. This chain uses TRBV7-3 with TRBJ1-5; D remains unclear. Trimming removed 1 base at V and 1 base at J, with 8 bases between. CDR1 is SGHTA and CDR2 is FQGTGA in the germline V gene. The CDR3 is made up of 15 amino acids. The CDR3 spells CASSLKEGSNQPQHF. The CDR3 region has the DNA TGTGCCAGCAGCTTAAAGGAAGGCAGCAATCAGCCCCAGCATTTT.

The chain joins TRBV3-1 (or the pseudogene TRBV3-2) to TRBJ2-5, with 8 bases lining up with TRBD2. CDR3 length: 15 residues. Losses at the gene ends were 1 base for V and 5 bases for J; bases not matched to a gene: 6. Germline-derived CDR1 and CDR2 are LGHDT and YNNKEL (reference sequence). CDR3: CASSQVLAGGETQYF. For the CDR3, the DNA is TGTGCCAGCAGCCAAGTTTTGGCGGGAGGTGAGACCCAGTACTTC.

The chain is built from TRBV5-4 and TRBJ1-1; TRBD1 matches 7 bases. This CDR3 has 14 residues. After removal of 1 base from V and 6 bases from J, the junction contained 6 bases not matched to a gene. The germline V gene encodes CDR1 SGHNT and CDR2 YYREEE (reference sequence). CDR3 nucleotide sequence: TGTGCCAGCAGCTTGCGGCAGGGGGGACCTGAAGCTTTCTTT. Translation: CASSLRQGGPEAFF.

The chain joins TRBV5-5 to TRBJ2-7; D unclear. The germline CDR1 and CDR2 sequences are SGHKS and YYEKEE (reference sequence). The CDR3 runs to 14 residues. The V end was cut by 0 bases, the J end by 5 bases, with 12 bases between. CDR3 nucleotide sequence: TGTGCCAGCAGCTTGGATTCCACCTCTAACGAGCAGTACTTC. Translated, it gives CASSLDSTSNEQYF.

The J gene is TRBJ1-1, the V gene TRBV10-3; TRBD1 is a possible D gene (6 bases). Germline loops: CDR1 ENHRY, CDR2 SYGVKD. Between the trimmed V and J ends, which lost 6 bases and 1 base, there was a span of 9 bases. This CDR3 is 13 amino acids long. The DNA for the CDR3 is TGTGCCATCAGGTGGGACACGAACACTGAAGCTTTCTTT. This codes for CAIRWDTNTEAFF.

CDR3 coding DNA: TGTGCCAGCAGTGAAATGGGACAGGGCTACAATGAGCAGTTCTTC. Translated, it gives CASSEMGQGYNEQFF. The gene calls are TRBV6-1 and TRBJ2-1; 9 positions agree with TRBD1. The V segment lost 2 bases and the J segment 3 bases; nucleotides outside the gene matches: 2. This CDR3 is built from 15 residues. Germline values: CDR1 MNHNS, CDR2 SASEGT.